This entry describes one T cell receptor (beta chain). What it binds is unknown. Other DNA sequences in this sample translate to the same CDR3. Trimming stripped 0 bases from V and 3 bases from J, with 9 bases between. Germline CDR1 is MRHNA and CDR2 is SNTAGT. There are 15 residues in the CDR3. These data belong to a study of shared clonotypes between healthy human individuals. Division of CD4+ cells produced a CD45RA+ naive subset and a CD45RA-negative memory subset. The study, taken as a whole, reports: What rarefaction showed was incomplete sorted-subset sequencing despite large depth.

The table came from immunoSEQ multiplex PCR; TCRdb's copy has only in-frame clones and leaves some out. The sample lists millions of clones; 85% to 95% were seen once. The receptor comes from a man aged 18 to 35 in good health. Some clones in this sample may be carry-over from other donors' samples. The chain links TRBV6-4 to TRBJ1-5; D possibly corresponds to TRBD1 (6 bases). The sequenced sample consisted of naive CD4+ T cells from PBMCs. The subset is: CD45RA+ positively selected. In DNA form, the CDR3 reads TGTGCCAGCAGTGACTCCAGGGGCTACAATCAGCCCCAGCATTTT. It is translated as CASSDSRGYNQPQHF.